The source of this TCR beta chain is a study of blood T cell repertoires in COVID-19 (TCRdb year 2020). As for the study more broadly: The collaborator samples originated in the United States, Italy and Spain and spanned the acute and convalescent phases of COVID-19. The prospective study material was composed of cDNA or gDNA derived from T cells, B-cell-depleted T cells, or PBMCs. The dataset comprised deeply sampled blood TCRbeta repertoires from subjects exposed to, actively infected with, or recovered from COVID-19. The repertoires were released in a freely available public database meant as a resource for research on the immune response to SARS-CoV-2. The samples were drawn from two sources: the first 160 participants of the ongoing ImmuneRACE study, and 950 to 1,500 subjects contributed by 6 global collaborators. Sample metadata almost always included a de-identified subject ID, COVID-19 status, age in years and sex. Where HLA class I and class II types were available, the types were taken from metadata supplied by the sample provider, not from assay-based typing.

TCRbeta CDR3 regions were amplified from genomic DNA by means of the immunoSEQ Assay, a bias-controlled multiplex PCR. Turning to the authors' computational methods: The number of nucleated cells in each sample was estimated by amplification of reference gene primers within the assay. Sequence reads were collapsed and filtered to measure the absolute abundance of every unique TCRbeta CDR3 rearrangement. For each sample, productive Simpson clonality was calculated as the square root of Simpson's diversity index across productive rearrangements. In TCRdb, the immuneACCESS table is reduced to in-frame sequences with V and J assigned. These tables do not hold every clone; where another copy was compared, an unresolved V gene accounts for under half, and the others remain unexplained. The V and J calls and clone size come from that table; D and trimming were worked out from the DNA. The sample yields 150,000 to 200,000 clones; approximately 80% were counted once. The leading ten clones occupy approximately 15% of the sample.

Enrolling through a virtual design, the prospective study's participants ranged in age from roughly 18 to 90 years and lived across around 25 United States geographic areas. To assign participants to cohorts, the prospective study relied on clinical history that participants themselves reported in a screening survey and a study questionnaire. ImmuneRACE Cohort 3 recovered participants were defined by two consecutive negative NP/OP PCR tests, healthcare professional clearance, or symptom resolution. Each participant in the prospective study had whole blood, serum and a nasopharyngeal or oropharyngeal swab collected by mobile phlebotomists. Prospective study participants could optionally give additional blood draws and questionnaires over an approximately two-month period. Prospective study blood samples were shipped either frozen or at room temperature before DNA extraction. Results and caveats for the whole study, not just this receptor: How much clinical and demographic metadata was included differed by source and by participant, and the metadata was provided uncurated.

From the cysteine through the phenylalanine, the CDR3 covers 16 amino acids. Left in the record is the CDR3 DNA by itself, 48 bases read in frame from the first base. V is cut by 7 bases and J by 5 bases, and the space between the germline ends is 21 bases. From a lookup of the germline V gene, CDR1 and CDR2 are ENHRY and SYGVKD. This clone was found once. Which antigen it targets is not known. Qualities for individual bases were not recorded, and no much larger clone is one base off. The sequencing sample was made of PBMCs or T cells enriched from blood (not recorded which). The receptor comes from a woman between 50 and 59 years old who had recovered from COVID-19. The rearranged segments are TRBV10-3 and TRBJ2-1; TRBD1 could be the D gene, as 6 bases match. The DNA sequence is given as TGTGCCATCACTGACAGTACAGGGTCGGTGAACAATGAGCAGTTCTTC. It translates as CAITDSTGSVNNEQFF.